Shown below are 18 T cell receptor beta chains from a single sample sequenced in a study of blood T cell repertoires in COVID-19 (dated by TCRdb to 2020 to 2022). The library was built by means of the immunoSEQ multiplex PCR assay. The immuneACCESS repertoire file appears here via TCRdb, limited to in-frame rearrangements. These files lack a portion of the clones; in checked studies, under half of the deficit traces to unresolved V genes, and the cause of the others is not known. In all, the sample holds 150,000 or so clones, and approximately 79% of those were seen once. The leading ten clones occupy roughly 2.9% of the sample. The sequencing sample was made of PBMCs or T cells enriched from blood (not recorded which). Every receptor here comes from a woman in her fifties or sixties who had recovered from COVID-19.

The sample holds a few counts of this clone. The rearrangement joins TRBV11-1 to TRBJ2-2; 10 nucleotides agree with TRBD2. The trim removed 4 bases at V and 4 bases at J, leaving 3 bases unmatched. The CDR3 has 15 amino acids. Germline V gene lookup returns CDR1 SGHAT and CDR2 FQDESV (reference sequence). CDR3 loop: CASSYGTSVTGELFF. CDR3 nucleotide sequence: TGTGCCAGCAGCTACGGGACTAGCGTCACCGGGGAGCTGTTTTTT. The whole variable domain, filled in from reference TRBV11-1 and TRBJ2-2, reads EAEVAQSPRYKITEKSQAVAFWCDPISGHATLYWYRQILGQGPELLVQFQDESVVDDSQLPKDRFSAERLKGVDSTLKIQPAELGDSAMYLCASSYGTSVTGELFFGEGSRLTVL.

This sequence joins TRBV4-1 and TRBJ1-6; D may be TRBD1 (5 bases). Germline CDR1 is MGHRA and CDR2 is YSYEKL. Between the trimmed V and J ends, which lost 3 bases and 7 bases, there was a span of 16 bases. This CDR3 contains 16 residues. In DNA, the CDR3 is TGCGCCAGCAGCCACCCCGGGGGGGGTAGGAATTCACCCCTCCACTTT. Residues: CASSHPGGGRNSPLHF.

This clone came up once. The chain recombines TRBV9 with TRBJ1-5; D ambiguous. The V end was cut by 3 bases, the J end by 0 bases, with 7 bases between. CDR3 length: 14 amino acids. Looked up from germline, CDR1 is SGDLS and CDR2 is YYNGEE. In DNA form, the CDR3 reads TGTGCCAGCAGCGCAGAAAATAGCAATCAGCCCCAGCATTTT. Its translation: CASSAENSNQPQHF.

The chain recombines TRBV3-1 (or the pseudogene TRBV3-2) with TRBJ2-6, with 9 bases lining up with TRBD1. CDR3 length equals 15 residues. V lost 5 bases and J lost 2; bases outside the gene matches: 1. Germline V gene data show CDR1 as LGHDT and CDR2 as YNNKEL (reference sequence). CDR3 in amino acids: CASSGDRAGANVLTF. The CDR3 DNA reads TGTGCCAGCAGCGGGGACAGGGCTGGGGCCAACGTCCTGACTTTC.

This sequence joins TRBV10-3 and TRBJ1-1, with D hard to call. The germline V and J ends were trimmed by 10 bases and 1 base, with 13 bases remaining between them. The CDR3 totals 13 residues. Looked up from germline, CDR1 is ENHRY and CDR2 is SYGVKD. CDR3 amino acids: CATLTNSNTEAFF. For the CDR3, the DNA is TGTGCCACCCTTACAAATTCGAACACTGAAGCTTTCTTT.

Only a few counts were recorded for this clone. This chain connects TRBV6-1 to TRBJ2-7; 11 bases map to TRBD2. V shed 3 bases, J shed 2 bases, and the junction held 3 bases outside the gene matches. CDR3 size: 15 residues. Per the germline V gene, CDR1 is MNHNS and CDR2 is SASEGT. Written as DNA, the CDR3 is TGTGCCAGCAGTGAGACTAGCGGGGCCCCCTACGAGCAGTACTTC. Protein: CASSETSGAPYEQYF.

The CDR3 is CAWSSLAERGHEQYF. For the CDR3, the DNA is TGTGCCTGGAGCTCCCTAGCGGAACGGGGGCACGAGCAGTACTTC. The chain uses TRBV30 and TRBJ2-7; the D gene is possibly TRBD2 (7 bases). Germline lookup yields CDR1 GTSNPN and CDR2 SVGIG (reference sequence). The ends were cut back, 3 bases at V and 5 bases at J, with 20 bases in the middle. The CDR3 is 15 amino acids.

The rearrangement uses TRBV3-1 (or the pseudogene TRBV3-2) and TRBJ2-6; D possibly corresponds to TRBD1 (6 bases). The V gene lost 1 base and the J gene lost 1 base, with 14 bases spanning the gap. The germline V gene has CDR1 LGHDT and CDR2 YNNKEL (reference sequence). This CDR3 region has 18 residues. CDR3 in DNA: TGTGCCAGCAGCCAAGTAGCCAGGGGAATTTCTGGGGCCAACGTCCTGACTTTC. Protein product: CASSQVARGISGANVLTF.

V gene TRBV18 combines with J gene TRBJ1-4, with 9 bases that match TRBD1. This CDR3 has 15 amino acids. Germline V gene data show CDR1 as KGHSH and CDR2 as LQKENI. After removal of 2 bases from V and 5 bases from J, the junction contained 3 bases not matched to a gene. The CDR3 sequence is CASSPGTGQNEKLFF. Here the CDR3 DNA reads TGTGCCAGCTCACCAGGGACAGGGCAAAATGAAAAACTGTTTTTT.

The chain recombines TRBV6-6 with TRBJ2-2; TRBD2 aligns across 7 bases. Looked up from germline, CDR1 is MNHNY and CDR2 is SVGAGI (reference sequence). The junction had 9 bases not matched to a gene; V was cut back by 5 bases and J by 3 bases. This CDR3 region has 16 residues. DNA for the CDR3: TGTGCCAGCAGTCGCCCCGGCCTAGCGGACACCGGGGAGCTGTTTTTT. It encodes CASSRPGLADTGELFF.

In its sample, this clone was seen once. The rearrangement uses TRBV19 and TRBJ1-1; 7 nucleotides match TRBD1. Germline CDR1 and CDR2: LNHDA and SQIVND (reference sequence). CDR3 length equals 15 residues. Losses at the gene ends were 4 bases for V and 4 bases for J; bases not matched to a gene: 9. This CDR3 reads CASSTTGQGGTEAFF. The CDR3 DNA reads TGTGCCAGTAGTACGACAGGGCAAGGTGGCACTGAAGCTTTCTTT.

V usage is TRBV6-6 and J usage is TRBJ1-1; D is undetermined. V lost 6 bases and J 1 base, leaving 9 bases between the germline ends. The CDR3 has 13 amino acids. CDR1 is MNHNY, CDR2 SVGAGI, per germline (reference sequence). The CDR3 bases are TGTGCCAGCAGCCTTTACACGAACACTGAAGCTTTCTTT. Protein sequence: CASSLYTNTEAFF.

The chain is built from TRBV5-1 and TRBJ2-5; tentatively, D is TRBD2 (6 bases). CDR1 is SGHRS, CDR2 YFSETQ, per germline. V lost 3 bases and J 3 bases, leaving 9 bases between the germline ends. There are 13 residues in the CDR3. As DNA, the CDR3 is TGCGCCAGCAGCTCTCTAGCGAAAGAGACCCAGTACTTC. It is translated as CASSSLAKETQYF. Together with reference TRBV5-1 and TRBJ2-5, the CDR3 gives the full variable domain: KAGVTQTPRYLIKTRGQQVTLSCSPISGHRSVSWYQQTPGQGLQFLFEYFSETQRNKGNFPGRFSGRQFSNSRSEMNVSTLELGDSALYLCASSSLAKETQYFGPGTRLLVL.

The V call is TRBV5-6, the J call TRBJ2-2, with D perhaps TRBD2 (5 bases). The ends were cut back, 0 bases at V and 7 bases at J, with 19 bases in the middle. Germline V gene lookup returns CDR1 SGHDT and CDR2 YYEEEE. CDR3 length: 17 residues. CDR3 region: CASSLVGIPSRDGELFF. As DNA, the CDR3 is TGTGCCAGCAGCTTGGTCGGGATACCGAGTCGGGACGGGGAGCTGTTTTTT.

This clone occurred a few times. V is TRBV19 and J is TRBJ1-5, with a possible D match to TRBD1 (5 bases). This CDR3 has 17 residues. V gave up 6 bases and J gave up 3 bases, with 21 bases separating them. CDR1 and CDR2 (germline): LNHDA, SQIVND (reference sequence). The CDR3 DNA is TGTGCCAGTAGCCTGGGGCAAACAATCATCCCCAATCAGCCCCAGCATTTT. Encoded protein: CASSLGQTIIPNQPQHF.

The V call is TRBV24-1, the J call TRBJ2-1; 10 nucleotides agree with TRBD2. Germline V gene sequence: CDR1 KGHDR, CDR2 SFDVKD. Germline trimming cut 4 bases from V and 7 bases from J; bases unmatched to any gene: 6. The CDR3 sequence is 15 residues long. CDR3 sequence: CATSEPGLAYNEQFF. The DNA for the CDR3 is TGTGCCACCAGTGAGCCGGGACTAGCGTATAATGAGCAGTTCTTC.

The chain uses TRBV5-1 and TRBJ2-3; weak D call: TRBD1 (5 bases). The CDR3 sequence is 14 residues long. The V end was cut by 2 bases, the J end by 4 bases, with 11 bases between. Per the germline V gene, CDR1 is SGHRS and CDR2 is YFSETQ. The CDR3 region is CASSLARVADTQYF. Here the CDR3 DNA reads TGCGCCAGCAGCTTAGCCAGGGTGGCAGATACGCAGTATTTT.

This chain uses TRBV3-1 (or the pseudogene TRBV3-2) with TRBJ1-2; TRBD1 matches 9 bases. The CDR3 runs 16 residues. The V segment lost 4 bases and the J segment 2 bases; nucleotides outside the gene matches: 8. Germline V CDR1 and CDR2: LGHDT, YNNKEL (reference sequence). CDR3 bases: TGTGCCAGCAGCCTTTATCCGGGACAGGGAAACTATGGCTACACCTTC. Translating gives CASSLYPGQGNYGYTF.